This T cell receptor (beta chain) was retrieved from a study of CD8+CD57+ T cells in acquired aplastic anemia. Looking at the study overall: Read counts for CD4+ cells (from healthy donors) averaged around 10 million.

The sample holds many counts of this clonotype. The CDR3 has 12 amino acids. Germline V gene lookup returns CDR1 DFQATT and CDR2 SNEGSKA (reference sequence). Trimming stripped 2 bases from V and 7 bases from J, with 9 bases between. TCR beta VDJ and CDR3 profiling used genomic DNA as template. TCRdb itself ran the reads through MiXCR, one entry per CDR3 protein. The data show a few hundred thousand distinct CDR3 sequences, 65% to 80% seen once. The chain combines TRBV20-1 with TRBJ2-4; tentatively, D is TRBD1 (5 bases). Sequencing used sorted CD4+, CD8+, or CD8+CD57+ T cells (not recorded which) from PBMCs. This TCR was sampled from a human donor in good health, serving as a control. CDR3 nucleotides: TGCAGTGCTAGACAGGGTGCGAACATTCAGTACTTC. Its protein product is CSARQGANIQYF.